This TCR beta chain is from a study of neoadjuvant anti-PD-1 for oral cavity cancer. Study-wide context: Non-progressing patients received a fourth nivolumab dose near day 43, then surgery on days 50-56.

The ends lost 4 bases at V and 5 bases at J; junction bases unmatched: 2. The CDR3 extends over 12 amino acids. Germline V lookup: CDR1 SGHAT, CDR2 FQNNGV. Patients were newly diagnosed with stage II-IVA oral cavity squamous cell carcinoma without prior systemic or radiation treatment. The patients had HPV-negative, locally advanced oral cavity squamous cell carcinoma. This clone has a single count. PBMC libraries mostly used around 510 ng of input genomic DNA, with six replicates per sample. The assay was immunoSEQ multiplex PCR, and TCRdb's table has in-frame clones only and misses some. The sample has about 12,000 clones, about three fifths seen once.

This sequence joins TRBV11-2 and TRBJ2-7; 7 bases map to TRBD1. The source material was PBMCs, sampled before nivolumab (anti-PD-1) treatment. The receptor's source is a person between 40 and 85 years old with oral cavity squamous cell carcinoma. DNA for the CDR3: TGTGCCAGCAGCTCAGGGGGACACGAGCAGTACTTC. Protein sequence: CASSSGGHEQYF.